The clone carrying this T cell receptor (beta chain) was counted once. The entry originates in a study of blood T cell repertoires in COVID-19. Study-wide background: Some COVID-19 samples were acute and others convalescent; all came from the United States, Italy and Spain. T cells, B-cell-depleted T cells, or PBMCs provided the cDNA or gDNA that served as material.

In the authors' methods: The assay estimated nucleated cells by amplifying reference gene primers. Clones were read by immunoSEQ multiplex PCR, and TCRdb kept only the in-frame ones, dropping some. Clonal size and the V and J genes are those of that table, whereas D and trimming came from the DNA. The table shows tens of thousands of clones, with nearly 95% occurring only once. Germline V CDR1 and CDR2: SGHNT, YYREEE (reference sequence). The junction had 9 bases not matched to a gene; V was cut back by 4 bases and J by 5 bases. The CDR3 spans 15 residues. The chain has TRBV5-4 and TRBJ2-7; 10 bases map to TRBD2. The sequenced material came from peripheral blood. The sequence derives from a man aged 45-65 years with active COVID-19. The CDR3 loop is CASSPTSGKGHEQYF. DNA for the CDR3: TGTGCCAGCAGCCCAACTAGCGGGAAGGGCCACGAGCAGTACTTC.